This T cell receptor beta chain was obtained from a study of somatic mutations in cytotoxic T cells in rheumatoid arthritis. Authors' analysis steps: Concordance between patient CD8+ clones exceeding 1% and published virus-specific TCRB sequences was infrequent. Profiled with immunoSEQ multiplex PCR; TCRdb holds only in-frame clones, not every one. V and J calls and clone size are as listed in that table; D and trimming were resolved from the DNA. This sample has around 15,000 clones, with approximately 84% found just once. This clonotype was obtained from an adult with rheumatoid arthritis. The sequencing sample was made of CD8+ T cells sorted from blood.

CDR3 loop: CASSVLAAYTDTQYF. The CDR3 DNA follows: TGTGCCAGCAGCGTTCTAGCGGCTTACACAGATACGCAGTATTTT. The V and J genes are TRBV5-6 and TRBJ2-3; 7 bases map to TRBD2. The CDR3 covers 15 residues. Trimming took 4 bases from V and 2 from J; bases not matched to a gene: 7. Germline V gene data show CDR1 as SGHDT and CDR2 as YYEEEE.